Each of the 3 T cell receptor beta chains below was sequenced from the same sample in a study of human T cells and chemical hapten exposure. Indicated time point: pre-sensitization, week 0. The treatment here: therapeutic diphenylcyclopropenone sensitization with weekly scalp DPC. TCRdb itself ran the RACE reads through MiXCR, one entry per CDR3 protein. The table has roughly 120,000 distinct CDR3 sequences, roughly 14% seen once. Sequencing used whole blood, obtained in connection with sensitization to the hapten diphenylcyclopropenone (DPC). These receptors originate from a woman in her late teens or twenties with alopecia areata. Some clones in this sample may be carry-over from other donors' samples.

Ten or more counts support this clonotype. The chain links TRBV7-2 to TRBJ1-1, with D possibly TRBD1 on 6 matching bases. Trimming removed 7 bases from V and 3 bases from J, with 15 bases in between. The V gene's germline CDR1 is SGHTA and CDR2 FQGNSA. This CDR3 comprises 14 residues. The CDR3 DNA is TGTGCCAGCAACAGGGACTTAAGGGACACTGAAGCTTTCTTT. Residues: CASNRDLRDTEAFF.

The V and J genes are TRBV9 and TRBJ2-2; D assignment may be TRBD1 or TRBD2 (5 bases each). CDR3 length equals 15 residues. The germline CDR1 and CDR2 sequences are SGDLS and YYNGEE. The V gene lost 6 bases and the J gene lost 2 bases, with 14 bases spanning the gap. CDR3 DNA: TGTGCCAGCACGTCCGGGACCCGCAACACCGGGGAGCTGTTTTTT. Amino acids: CASTSGTRNTGELFF.

This clonotype came up a few times. The rearrangement joins TRBV6-6 to TRBJ1-2; TRBD1 agrees at 9 bases. Germline CDR1 reads MNHNY; CDR2 reads SVGAGI (reference sequence). The CDR3 runs 14 residues. V lost 6 bases and J lost 3; bases outside the gene matches: 5. CDR3 sequence reads: CASRLQGADYGYTF. CDR3 DNA: TGTGCCAGCAGACTACAGGGGGCGGACTATGGCTACACCTTC.